A single sample is the source of the 6 T cell receptor beta chains below, sequenced in a study of T cell responses to AZD1222 COVID-19 vaccine. Repertoires were generated with immunoSEQ multiplex PCR, while TCRdb's copy carries only in-frame clones and drops some. The sample lists some 100,000 clones, around 89% occurring once. The specimen comprised peripheral blood, sampled 28 days after the second AZD1222 dose. The receptor source for this set is an adult who received the AZD1222 COVID-19 vaccine.

The chain combines TRBV4-1 with TRBJ2-3; D assignment may be TRBD1 or TRBD2 (5 bases each). Germline assignment: CDR1 MGHRA and CDR2 YSYEKL. This CDR3 comprises 15 residues. The V gene lost 0 bases and the J gene lost 2 bases, with 9 bases spanning the gap. CDR3 region: CASSQDEGSTDTQYF. The CDR3 DNA reads as TGCGCCAGCAGCCAAGATGAGGGGTCCACAGATACGCAGTATTTT.

This sequence joins TRBV25-1 and TRBJ1-2, with 8 bases lining up with TRBD1. J lost 1 base, V lost 6 bases, and 4 bases had no gene match. Germline V gene sequence: CDR1 MGHDK, CDR2 SYGVNS. The CDR3 sequence is 14 residues long. The CDR3 coding sequence is TGTGCCAGCAGGGGAGACAGGGGTAACTATGGCTACACCTTC. Translation: CASRGDRGNYGYTF.

The chain is built from TRBV6-5 and TRBJ2-2; TRBD2 might be the D (5 bases). The CDR3 is made up of 16 amino acids. Trimming stripped 0 bases from V and 4 bases from J, with 12 bases between. Germline assignment: CDR1 MNHEY and CDR2 SVGAGI. This chain's CDR3 is CASSYSVGVGTGELFF. The DNA for the CDR3 is TGTGCCAGCAGTTACTCGGTCGGGGTTGGCACCGGGGAGCTGTTTTTT.

This clone has only a few counts. The V gene is TRBV5-1, the J gene TRBJ2-2, with TRBD1 as a possible D gene (5 bases). The germline V and J ends were trimmed by 4 bases and 3 bases, with 13 bases remaining between them. CDR1 is SGHRS, CDR2 YFSETQ, per germline. The CDR3 totals 15 residues. CDR3 nucleotides: TGCGCCAGCAGCCCCAGGGTATCTGACACCGGGGAGCTGTTTTTT. Amino acids: CASSPRVSDTGELFF.

The chain uses TRBV19 and TRBJ2-1; TRBD1 agrees at 8 bases. V lost 6 bases, J lost 0 bases, and 4 bases stayed unmatched. This CDR3 region has 15 residues. CDR1 is LNHDA and CDR2 is SQIVND in the germline V gene (reference sequence). CDR3: CASRTTGASYNEQFF. Written as DNA, the CDR3 is TGTGCCAGTAGAACGACAGGGGCCTCCTACAATGAGCAGTTCTTC.

V is TRBV19 and J is TRBJ1-2, with a tentative D call TRBD1 (6 bases). The CDR3 is 13 residues long. Trimming cost V 3 bases and J 3 bases, with 8 bases left between them. From germline, CDR1 is LNHDA and CDR2 SQIVND (reference sequence). CDR3 amino acids: CASSMAGDYGYTF. The CDR3 coding sequence is TGTGCCAGTAGTATGGCAGGGGACTATGGCTACACCTTC.